This T cell receptor (beta chain) originates from a study of cytomegalovirus exposure and HLA in healthy donors. The data were produced by immunoSEQ multiplex PCR, yet TCRdb's version contains in-frame clones alone and is incomplete. The profile covers around 160,000 clones, with 88% appearing a single time and around 3% taken by the ten largest. This CDR3 contains 12 residues. The germline V and J ends were trimmed by 2 bases and 13 bases, with 13 bases remaining between them. CDR1 and CDR2 (germline): SGHDT, YYEEEE. Sequenced: PBMCs. The chain links TRBV5-6 to TRBJ2-1, with D possibly matching TRBD2 (6 bases). This receptor was identified in a man aged 18 to 29 in good health and CMV-seronegative. This chain's CDR3 is CASSFVGSVQFF. CDR3 DNA: TGTGCCAGCAGCTTCGTCGGGAGCGTCCAGTTCTTC.